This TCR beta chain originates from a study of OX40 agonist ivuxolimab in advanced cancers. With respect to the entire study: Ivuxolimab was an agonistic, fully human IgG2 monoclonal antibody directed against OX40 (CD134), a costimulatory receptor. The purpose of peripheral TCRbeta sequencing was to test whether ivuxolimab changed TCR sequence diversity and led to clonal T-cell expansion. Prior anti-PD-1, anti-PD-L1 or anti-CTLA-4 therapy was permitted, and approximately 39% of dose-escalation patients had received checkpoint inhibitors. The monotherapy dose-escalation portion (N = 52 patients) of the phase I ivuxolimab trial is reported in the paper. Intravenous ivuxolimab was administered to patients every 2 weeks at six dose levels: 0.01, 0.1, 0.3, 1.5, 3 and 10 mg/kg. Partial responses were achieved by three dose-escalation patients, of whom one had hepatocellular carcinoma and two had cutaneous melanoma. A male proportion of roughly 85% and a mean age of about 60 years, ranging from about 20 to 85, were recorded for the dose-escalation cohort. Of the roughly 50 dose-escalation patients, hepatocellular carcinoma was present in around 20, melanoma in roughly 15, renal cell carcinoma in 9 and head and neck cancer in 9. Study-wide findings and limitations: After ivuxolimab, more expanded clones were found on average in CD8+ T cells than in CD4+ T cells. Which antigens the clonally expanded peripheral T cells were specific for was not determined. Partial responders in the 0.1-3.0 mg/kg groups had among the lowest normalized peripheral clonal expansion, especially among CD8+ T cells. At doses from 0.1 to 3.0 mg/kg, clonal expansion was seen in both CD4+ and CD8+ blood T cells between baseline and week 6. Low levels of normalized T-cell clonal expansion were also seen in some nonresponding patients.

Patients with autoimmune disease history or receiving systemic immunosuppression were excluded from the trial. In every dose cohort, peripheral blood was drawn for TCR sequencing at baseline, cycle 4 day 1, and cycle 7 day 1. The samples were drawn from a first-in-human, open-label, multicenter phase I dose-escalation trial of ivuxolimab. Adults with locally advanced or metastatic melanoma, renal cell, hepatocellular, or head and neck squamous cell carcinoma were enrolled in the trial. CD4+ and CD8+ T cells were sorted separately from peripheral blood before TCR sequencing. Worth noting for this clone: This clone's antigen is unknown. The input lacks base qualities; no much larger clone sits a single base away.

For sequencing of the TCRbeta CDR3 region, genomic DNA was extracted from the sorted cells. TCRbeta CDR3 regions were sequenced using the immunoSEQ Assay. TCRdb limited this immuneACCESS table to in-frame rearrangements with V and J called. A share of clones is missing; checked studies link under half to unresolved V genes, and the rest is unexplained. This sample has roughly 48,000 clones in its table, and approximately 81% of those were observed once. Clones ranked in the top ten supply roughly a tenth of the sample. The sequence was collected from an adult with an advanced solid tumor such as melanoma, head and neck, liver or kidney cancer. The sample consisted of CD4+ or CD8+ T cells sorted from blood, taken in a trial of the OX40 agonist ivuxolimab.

The nucleotide sequence is TGCGCCAGCAGCCAAGAAACGGCGGGTCGTGAGCAGTTCTTC. This yields the protein CASSQETAGREQFF. The chain joins TRBV4-1 to TRBJ2-1, with TRBD2 perhaps the D gene, on 5 matching bases. The CDR3 measures 14 amino acids from cysteine to phenylalanine. The retained sequence is limited to the CDR3, 42 bases, with the frame set at the first base. Trimming removed 0 bases from V and 9 bases from J, leaving 12 bases between the germline ends. The germline V gene sets CDR1 to MGHRA and CDR2 to YSYEKL.